The clone carrying this T cell receptor beta chain showed up many times. This may stem from a read error, because a much larger clone lies one nucleotide away. Unmatched junction bases numbered 15, after V lost 8 bases and J lost 9 bases. The CDR3 sequence is 15 residues long. These data originate in a study of prognosis after radiotherapy for stage I lung cancer. As for the study in general: The approximately twelve male and several female patients were aged about 50 to 84, median roughly 74 years.

Amplification of the TCR beta CDR3 (from genomic DNA) was done by two-round multiplex PCR. The use of primers specific to each TRBV and TRBJ gene characterized first-round PCR. TCRdb passed the multiplex PCR reads through MiXCR, listing each CDR3 protein once. The table has about 13,000 distinct CDR3 sequences, 43% seen once; the top ten hold around 40%. This receptor was obtained from a donor over 45 with non-small cell lung cancer. The chain recombines TRBV12-3 or TRBV12-4 with TRBJ2-1; TRBD2 matches at 8 bases. Sequenced here: PBMCs, sampled before or after stereotactic body radiation therapy (not recorded which). The CDR3 region is CASGPVVAGKGEQFF. In nucleotides, the CDR3 is TGTGCCAGCGGGCCCGTGGTAGCGGGAAAGGGTGAGCAGTTCTTC.